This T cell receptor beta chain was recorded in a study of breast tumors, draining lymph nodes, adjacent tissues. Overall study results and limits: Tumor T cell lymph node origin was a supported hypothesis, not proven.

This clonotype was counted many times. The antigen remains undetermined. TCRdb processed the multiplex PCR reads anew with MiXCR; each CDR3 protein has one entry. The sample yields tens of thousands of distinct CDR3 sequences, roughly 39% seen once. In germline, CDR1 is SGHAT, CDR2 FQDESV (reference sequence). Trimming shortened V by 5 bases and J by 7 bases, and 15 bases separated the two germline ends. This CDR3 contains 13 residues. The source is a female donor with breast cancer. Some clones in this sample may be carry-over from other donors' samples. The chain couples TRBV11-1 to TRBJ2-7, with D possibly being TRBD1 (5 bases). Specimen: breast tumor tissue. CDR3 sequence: CASSPAAQGEQYF. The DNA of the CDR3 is TGTGCCAGCAGCCCCGCCGCCCAGGGAGAGCAGTACTTC.